This T cell receptor (beta chain) was profiled in a study of patients and donors after allogeneic stem cell transplantation. This clonotype showed up just a few times. TCRdb called the RT-PCR reads again in MiXCR, with one record for every CDR3 protein. This table has 70,000 or so distinct CDR3 sequences, around a quarter appearing once. V was shortened by 4 bases and J by 0 bases, with 14 bases between the two germline ends. CDR3 size: 16 residues. Germline V lookup: CDR1 SGDLS, CDR2 YYNGEE. The chain has TRBV9 and TRBJ2-1, with D perhaps TRBD2 (5 bases). This TCR was recovered from a human donor who was either an allogeneic HSCT recipient or a stem cell or donor lymphocyte infusion donor (not recorded which). It is not recorded whose cells these are; they may come from a transplant donor. The sample consisted of blood, either unsorted or a sorted T cell fraction (not recorded which). The CDR3 nucleotides are TGTGCCAGCAGCCCCACCAGTGGGAGCTCCTACAATGAGCAGTTCTTC. As protein: CASSPTSGSSYNEQFF.